The source of this TCR beta chain is a study of cytomegalovirus exposure and HLA in healthy donors. Study observations and caveats: Accurate prediction of most subjects' HLA-A and HLA-B alleles from TCR beta sequences was reported. Researchers reported from a later analysis that most CMV-associated TCR beta chains appeared HLA-restricted.

This clone appeared a single time. The antigen remains undetermined. Primers included in the PCR were 60 Vbeta and 13 Jbeta primers. TCRdb's table, derived via immunoSEQ multiplex PCR, lists solely in-frame clones and lacks some. The sample includes about 100,000 clones, roughly 75% seen only once; the top ten take approximately 4.8%. The sequence was obtained from a woman between 18 and 29 years old in good health and CMV-seropositive. Sequenced material: PBMCs.

The CDR3 spells CASRGRTDTQYF. Here the CDR3 DNA reads TGTGCCTCCCGAGGGCGCACAGATACGCAGTATTTT. The V gene is TRBV30, the J gene TRBJ2-3; possibly TRBD2 for D (5 bases). V was cut by 7 bases and J by 1 base, with 9 bases left in between. This CDR3 spans 12 amino acids. The germline CDR1 and CDR2 sequences are GTSNPN and SVGIG (reference sequence).